The present T cell receptor (beta chain) was sequenced within a study of neurological immune-mediated disorders. This clonotype has a count of ten or more. Each CDR3 protein gets one entry after TCRdb re-called the 5' RACE reads with MiXCR. The table includes some 30,000 distinct CDR3 sequences, 20% to 25% detected once. The V segment lost 4 bases and the J segment 2 bases; nucleotides outside the gene matches: 5. This CDR3 region has 14 residues. Germline CDR1 is SGHRS and CDR2 is YFSETQ. The sample taken for sequencing was PBMCs. The V gene is TRBV5-1, the J gene TRBJ2-5; TRBD1 matches 7 bases. This TCR was recovered from a woman aged 60-75 years in good health. The CDR3 DNA sequence: TGCGCCAGCAGCCCAAGGGGACAGCAAGAGACCCAGTACTTC. Amino acids: CASSPRGQQETQYF.